The 5 T cell receptor beta chains in this list originate from one sample, sequenced in a study of T cells in Graves' hyperthyroidism and ophthalmopathy (dated by TCRdb to between 2018 and 2021). Library preparation was by multiplex PCR. The listed sequencing device is Illumina HiSeq 2000. The TCR beta CDR3 regions were amplified from the RNA transcripts. The TCR CDR3 was subjected to a first round of RT-PCR using the HTBI primer set and the Qiagen OneStep RT-PCR kit. TCRdb's own reprocessing of the public reads used fastp at Q25 and MiXCR and kept productive beta chains. Identical CDR3 protein sequences are pooled into one entry, listed with their most common genes and DNA. Present in this sample are roughly 500,000 distinct CDR3 sequences, approximately 44% of which were seen just once. Roughly 19% of the sample is taken by the ten largest. Material for sequencing was peripheral blood or thyroid tissue (not recorded which). The receptors derive from an adult woman with Graves' disease, either hyperthyroidism or ophthalmopathy (not recorded which).

The rearrangement uses TRBV9 and TRBJ2-7; 7 bases line up with TRBD1. The trim removed 6 bases at V and 0 bases at J, leaving 9 bases unmatched. Germline values: CDR1 SGDLS, CDR2 YYNGEE. The CDR3 totals 15 residues. CDR3 DNA sequence: TGTGCCAGCACGACTCGACAGGGCTACTCCTACGAGCAGTACTTC. Translating it yields CASTTRQGYSYEQYF.

This clonotype was observed at least ten times. The gene calls are TRBV10-3 and TRBJ1-4; D may be TRBD1 (5 bases). This CDR3 has 13 residues. V was clipped by 0 bases and J by 11 bases, with 10 bases between them. CDR1 ENHRY and CDR2 SYGVKD come from the germline V gene. This CDR3 reads CAISESIGAKLFF. The CDR3 coding sequence is TGTGCCATCAGTGAGTCGATAGGGGCGAAACTGTTTTTT.

This clonotype has ten or more counts. The chain combines TRBV5-1 with TRBJ1-2, with 9 bases identical to TRBD1. CDR3 length: 15 residues. Germline assignment: CDR1 SGHRS and CDR2 YFSETQ. The ends lost 4 bases at V and 4 bases at J; junction bases unmatched: 8. The CDR3 DNA is TGCGCCAGCAGCACCTGGACAGGGGCAAGCTATGGCTACACCTTC. It codes for CASSTWTGASYGYTF.

This clonotype was seen ten or more times. This chain connects TRBV19 to TRBJ2-7; perhaps D is TRBD1 or TRBD2 (5 bases each). Trimming cost V 4 bases and J 6 bases, with 13 bases left between them. CDR3 size: 13 residues. Germline V gene data show CDR1 as LNHDA and CDR2 as SQIVND (reference sequence). DNA for the CDR3: TGTGCCAGTAGTAGGGGACCAGCTTCCGAGCAGTACTTC. This sequence encodes CASSRGPASEQYF.

The chain recombines TRBV6-1 with TRBJ2-5, with a possible D match to TRBD1 (5 bases). The germline CDR1 and CDR2 sequences are MNHNS and SASEGT. The CDR3 consists of 12 residues. V was cut by 7 bases and J by 3 bases, with 9 bases left in between. The chain's CDR3 is CASKGNKETQYF. The CDR3 coding sequence is TGTGCCAGCAAGGGGAATAAAGAGACCCAGTACTTC.